This T cell receptor (beta chain) emerged from a study of blood T cell repertoires in COVID-19. The protocol was immunoSEQ multiplex PCR, while the TCRdb copy is restricted to in-frame clones and leaves out a portion. The sample consists of about 170,000 clones, 85% to 90% of them appearing once. Germline CDR1 MGHRA, CDR2 YSYEKL. The CDR3 spans 18 residues. The V end lost 0 bases, the J end lost 0 bases, and 17 bases lay between the germline ends. The source is a man younger than 35 with active or convalescent COVID-19. The chain combines TRBV4-1 with TRBJ1-2; D remains ambiguous. The sequenced material came from peripheral blood. CDR3 coding DNA: TGCGCCAGCAGCCAAGAGGCCCGACTTACTTTGACTAACTATGGCTACACCTTC. It encodes CASSQEARLTLTNYGYTF.